These 20 T cell receptor beta chains originate from one sample sequenced in a study of blood T cell repertoires in COVID-19. Method: immunoSEQ multiplex PCR; TCRdb's copy keeps in-frame clones and lacks some. Among around 200,000 clones listed, nearly 90% were seen once. Sequenced: peripheral blood. Every receptor here comes from a woman aged 18-29 years who had recovered from COVID-19.

This rearrangement joins TRBV7-9 to TRBJ1-4, with TRBD1 identical over 9 bases. Germline CDR1 is SEHNR and CDR2 is FQNEAQ (reference sequence). The CDR3 length is 14 residues. Germline trimming cut 4 bases from V and 8 bases from J; bases unmatched to any gene: 5. The CDR3 DNA reads TGTGCCAGCAGCTCCGGACAGGGGTACGAAAAACTGTTTTTT. Translating gives CASSSGQGYEKLFF. The whole variable domain, remainder taken from reference TRBV7-9 and TRBJ1-4, is DTGVSQNPRHKITKRGQNVTFRCDPISEHNRLYWYRQTLGQGPEFLTYFQNEAQLEKSRLLSDRFSAERPKGSFSTLEIQRTEQGDSAMYLCASSSGQGYEKLFFGSGTQLSVL.

This clone was seen a few times. The V gene is TRBV7-9, the J gene TRBJ1-1, with D uncertain. The CDR3 extends over 12 amino acids. Germline CDR1 reads SEHNR; CDR2 reads FQNEAQ (reference sequence). Trimming shortened V by 5 bases and J by 10 bases, and 14 bases separated the two germline ends. The CDR3 reads CASSREEGSAFF. In nucleotides, the CDR3 is TGTGCCAGCAGCCGCGAGGAGGGTTCAGCTTTCTTT.

Here the CDR3 reads CASSVGGPSSGNTIYF. The CDR3 DNA reads as TGTGCCAGCAGCGTAGGGGGCCCCAGCTCTGGAAACACCATATATTTT. This chain joins TRBV9 and TRBJ1-3; possible D gene TRBD1, 5 bases. V lost 0 bases, J lost 0 bases, and 10 bases lay in between. Germline V lookup: CDR1 SGDLS, CDR2 YYNGEE. This CDR3 region has 16 residues. The variable domain in full, with the rest retrieved from reference TRBV9 and TRBJ1-3, is DSGVTQTPKHLITATGQRVTLRCSPRSGDLSVYWYQQSLDQGLQFLIQYYNGEERAKGNILERFSAQQFPDLHSELNLSSLELGDSALYFCASSVGGPSSGNTIYFGEGSWLTVV.

The chain recombines TRBV19 with TRBJ1-1, with 8 positions matching TRBD1. J gave up 4 bases and V 5 bases, and 6 bases lay outside the gene matches. CDR1 is LNHDA, CDR2 SQIVND, per germline (reference sequence). The CDR3 covers 14 residues. The CDR3 bases are TGTGCCAGTAGTGCCGGACAGGGTGTCACTGAAGCTTTCTTT. The encoded protein is CASSAGQGVTEAFF.

J is TRBJ2-3 and V is TRBV6-4, with 7 bases fitting TRBD2. V lost 6 bases and J lost 2; bases outside the gene matches: 8. The CDR3 totals 15 residues. Looked up from germline, CDR1 is MRHNA and CDR2 is SNTAGT. CDR3 loop: CASSQASGSTDTQYF. The CDR3 region has the DNA TGTGCCAGCAGCCAAGCTAGCGGATCCACAGATACGCAGTATTTT.

This chain joins TRBV6-6 and TRBJ2-2, with 10 bases lining up with TRBD2. V shed 2 bases, J shed 0 bases, and the junction held 0 bases outside the gene matches. The CDR3 is 16 residues long. Germline loops: CDR1 MNHNY, CDR2 SVGAGI (reference sequence). The CDR3 DNA reads as TGTGCCAGCAGTTACCTAGCGGGAGCGAACACCGGGGAGCTGTTTTTT. This codes for CASSYLAGANTGELFF.

V is TRBV6-5 and J is TRBJ2-3, with 7 bases matching TRBD2. The CDR3 runs to 15 residues. With 7 bases clipped from V and 6 bases from J, the junction kept 13 bases outside the gene matches. Germline assignment: CDR1 MNHEY and CDR2 SVGAGI. The CDR3 DNA is TGTGCCAGCACGCCCTGGCGGGAGTCAGTTGATACGCAGTATTTT. Residues: CASTPWRESVDTQYF.

The V gene is TRBV12-3 or TRBV12-4, the J gene TRBJ2-1; possible D gene TRBD2, 6 bases. The CDR3 has 12 amino acids. Trimming removed 3 bases from V and 9 bases from J, with 9 bases in between. CDR3 amino acids: CASSFGGSEQFF. In nucleotides, the CDR3 is TGTGCCAGCAGTTTCGGGGGTAGTGAGCAGTTCTTC.

The V call is TRBV7-2, the J call TRBJ2-7, with TRBD2 identical over 13 bases. Trimming took 5 bases from V and 4 from J; bases not matched to a gene: 11. The CDR3 is 17 amino acids. Germline values: CDR1 SGHTA, CDR2 FQGNSA. The DNA of the CDR3 is TGTGCCAGCAGCCCAAAGGGGACTAGCGGGGTGCCGTACGAGCAGTACTTC. It encodes CASSPKGTSGVPYEQYF.

V is TRBV28 and J is TRBJ2-7; D is possibly TRBD1 (6 bases). V was pared by 6 bases and J by 4 bases, with 31 bases between. Germline CDR1 reads MDHEN; CDR2 reads SYDVKM. This CDR3 is 19 amino acids long. CDR3 sequence: CASSQRAGAINYSPYEQYF. The CDR3 DNA reads TGTGCCAGCAGCCAAAGGGCAGGGGCGATTAATTATTCACCTTACGAGCAGTACTTC.

The V gene is TRBV6-6, the J gene TRBJ1-1; D might be TRBD1 (5 bases). The V and J ends lost 6 bases and 2 bases respectively, with 10 bases between them. The CDR3 length is 13 residues. Germline V lookup: CDR1 MNHNY, CDR2 SVGAGI (reference sequence). Here the CDR3 reads CASSPGQNTEAFF. The DNA for the CDR3 is TGTGCCAGCAGCCCCGGACAAAACACTGAAGCTTTCTTT.

V usage is TRBV16 and J usage is TRBJ1-1; D is perhaps TRBD1 (5 bases). This CDR3 has 12 residues. Germline V gives CDR1 KGHSY, CDR2 FQNENV. Trimming shortened V by 4 bases and J by 4 bases, and 7 bases separated the two germline ends. The CDR3 region has the DNA TGTGCCAGCAGCCGGGGGGGCACTGAAGCTTTCTTT. Its translation is CASSRGGTEAFF.

The chain links TRBV27 to TRBJ2-7; the D is unclear. CDR1 is MNHEY, CDR2 SMNVEV, per germline (reference sequence). The CDR3 spans 15 residues. V was pared by 3 bases and J by 0 bases, with 12 bases between. CDR3: CASSFAAVSSYEQYF. DNA of the CDR3: TGTGCCAGCAGTTTTGCGGCAGTCAGCTCCTACGAGCAGTACTTC.

This CDR3 reads CASSPSRDRGNTEAFF. CDR3 DNA sequence: TGTGCCAGCAGCCCCAGTCGCGACAGGGGGAACACTGAAGCTTTCTTT. The rearrangement joins TRBV7-3 to TRBJ1-1; 8 bases map to TRBD1. V was clipped by 5 bases and J by 1 base; unmatched bases: 9. Germline lookup yields CDR1 SGHTA and CDR2 FQGTGA. The CDR3 covers 16 residues.

This rearrangement joins TRBV4-3 to TRBJ1-1; 7 bases agree with TRBD1. After removal of 0 bases from V and 4 bases from J, the junction contained 8 bases not matched to a gene. This CDR3 comprises 16 residues. CDR1 is LGHNA, CDR2 YSLEER, per germline. The CDR3 sequence: CASSQDLGQGGTEAFF. The CDR3 DNA reads TGCGCCAGCAGCCAAGATTTAGGGCAGGGGGGCACTGAAGCTTTCTTT.

The rearrangement links TRBV4-2 to TRBJ1-5; no definite D call. Looked up from germline, CDR1 is LGHNA and CDR2 is YNFKEQ. The V gene lost 1 base and the J gene lost 7 bases, with 8 bases spanning the gap. The CDR3 is 13 residues long. The chain's CDR3 is CASSQAVGQPQHF. The CDR3 DNA reads as TGTGCCAGCAGCCAAGCTGTCGGGCAGCCCCAGCATTTT.

The rearrangement uses TRBV9 and TRBJ1-2; possible D gene TRBD1, 6 bases. CDR1 is SGDLS and CDR2 is YYNGEE in the germline V gene. CDR3 length equals 16 residues. The V and J ends lost 1 base and 0 bases respectively, with 13 bases between them. The CDR3: CASSVTQGRANYGYTF. CDR3 in DNA: TGTGCCAGCAGCGTAACGCAGGGGAGAGCTAACTATGGCTACACCTTC.

The chain is built from TRBV4-1 and TRBJ1-4; D unclear. This CDR3 region has 15 residues. V shed 2 bases and J shed 2 bases, with 9 bases lying between them. Germline CDR1 MGHRA, CDR2 YSYEKL. CDR3 sequence reads: CASSQLFSTNEKLFF. The CDR3 nucleotides read TGCGCCAGCAGCCAACTTTTTAGCACTAATGAAAAACTGTTTTTT.

The V call is TRBV18, the J call TRBJ2-3, with 8 bases that match TRBD2. The CDR3 is 15 amino acids. After removal of 3 bases from V and 4 bases from J, the junction contained 6 bases not matched to a gene. Germline loops: CDR1 KGHSH, CDR2 LQKENI. The CDR3: CASSPGLAGPDTQYF. Written as DNA, the CDR3 is TGTGCCAGCTCACCCGGACTAGCAGGGCCAGATACGCAGTATTTT.

This clone came up a few times. The chain carries TRBV20-1 and TRBJ2-1, with 9 bases fitting TRBD1. Germline CDR1 is DFQATT and CDR2 is SNEGSKA (reference sequence). This CDR3 has 15 amino acids. The J segment lost 10 bases and the V segment lost 3 bases, leaving 13 bases of the junction unmatched. The CDR3 DNA is TGCAGTGCTAGTTTAGCCACAGGGGGCGCGGAGGAGCAGTTCTTC. This sequence encodes CSASLATGGAEEQFF.